Presented here are 32 T cell receptor beta chains from one specimen sequenced in a study of T-cell reconstitution after alpha-beta-depleted transplantation in children. Preparation of the TCRbeta library was carried out with unique molecular identifiers. TCRdb fed the PCR reads into MiXCR, producing one record per CDR3 protein. This table holds around 190,000 distinct CDR3 sequences, approximately 6.9% found once. The specimen was PBMCs, collected before TCRalphabeta/CD19-depleted stem cell transplant. The source of these receptors is a boy younger than 10 with acute lymphoblastic leukemia, due to receive a stem cell transplant.

This chain links TRBV6-5 with TRBJ1-4; 9 nucleotides agree with TRBD1. The V gene end was trimmed by 6 bases and the J gene end by 8 bases; junction bases not matched to a gene: 7. Germline V CDR1 and CDR2: MNHEY, SVGAGI. The CDR3 extends over 14 amino acids. For the CDR3, the DNA is TGTGCCAGCAGCCTAACAGGGGGCAGGGAAAAACTGTTTTTT. It is translated as CASSLTGGREKLFF.

This clonotype was detected only a few times. The chain joins TRBV29-1 to TRBJ2-5; maybe TRBD1 (5 bases). The CDR3 loop spans 14 amino acids. The germline V gene has CDR1 SQVTM and CDR2 ANQGSEA. Trimming removed 4 bases at V and 5 bases at J, with 17 bases between. In DNA form, the CDR3 reads TGCAGCGTTGGGGTGGGGCAGGGTGGGGAGACCCAGTACTTC. This gives the protein CSVGVGQGGETQYF.

V gene TRBV18 combines with J gene TRBJ2-5; maybe TRBD2 (7 bases). The CDR3 extends over 16 amino acids. V lost 1 base to trimming and J lost 5 bases, with 17 bases between them. Germline lookup yields CDR1 KGHSH and CDR2 LQKENI. DNA of the CDR3: TGTGCCAGCTCACCACGTGATTCGGGGGGCACGGAGACCCAGTACTTC. Encoded protein: CASSPRDSGGTETQYF.

At least ten counts were recorded for this clonotype. This chain connects TRBV7-8 to TRBJ2-1, with D perhaps matching TRBD2 (6 bases). Trimming removed 0 bases at V and 8 bases at J, with 11 bases between. The CDR3 consists of 14 residues. Germline CDR1 reads SGHVS; CDR2 reads FQNEAQ. In nucleotides, the CDR3 is TGTGCCAGCAGCTTAGCCATCTTAGCGGATGAGCAGTTCTTC. The encoded protein is CASSLAILADEQFF.

This clonotype was recorded many times. For the CDR3, the DNA is TGTGCCAGCAGTTCCCTCGGGGCACGGACGGTTGGGTACAATGAGCAGTTCTTC. It codes for CASSSLGARTVGYNEQFF. The gene calls are TRBV12-3 or TRBV12-4 and TRBJ2-1; D possibly matches TRBD1 or TRBD2 (5 bases each). The V gene lost 4 bases and the J gene lost 4 bases, with 23 bases spanning the gap. The length of the CDR3 is 18 residues.

The chain uses TRBV5-6 and TRBJ1-2; D is unresolved. Deletions cut 7 bases from V and 4 bases from J, with 14 bases between. The CDR3 consists of 13 residues. Germline assignment: CDR1 SGHDT and CDR2 YYEEEE. The CDR3 sequence: CASGTGQPYGYTF. In DNA, the CDR3 is TGTGCCAGCGGTACGGGTCAACCCTATGGCTACACCTTC.

This clonotype was detected only a few times. The genes are TRBV2 and TRBJ2-1, with 12 bases aligning to TRBD2. Germline-derived CDR1 and CDR2 are SNHLY and FYNNEI. This CDR3 is 15 amino acids long. Trimming cost V 6 bases and J 5 bases; bases outside gene matches: 5. CDR3 in amino acids: CASSLLAGGDNEQFF. DNA of the CDR3: TGTGCCAGCAGCTTACTAGCGGGAGGAGACAATGAGCAGTTCTTC.

The chain recombines TRBV28 with TRBJ2-2; D not certain. The CDR3 length is 13 residues. Trimming took 2 bases from V and 7 from J, leaving 8 bases between them. Per the germline V gene, CDR1 is MDHEN and CDR2 is SYDVKM. The CDR3 DNA reads as TGTGCCAGCAGTTTAGGTGGTCTCGGGGAGCTGTTTTTT. As protein: CASSLGGLGELFF.

This clonotype was recorded many times. The J gene is TRBJ1-1, the V gene TRBV29-1; no clear D. V lost 6 bases and J lost 7, with 12 bases in between. The CDR3 runs 11 residues. In germline, CDR1 is SQVTM, CDR2 ANQGSEA. The CDR3 region has the DNA TGCAGCGTCCCTACGGAGGGTGAAGCTTTCTTT. It yields the protein CSVPTEGEAFF.

In this sample, this clonotype turned up many times. The V call is TRBV3-1, the J call TRBJ2-3; TRBD1 or TRBD2 may be the D gene (5 bases each). CDR3 size: 12 residues. Germline assignment: CDR1 LGHDT and CDR2 YNNKEL (reference sequence). The V gene lost 0 bases and the J gene lost 10 bases, with 8 bases spanning the gap. The CDR3 protein is CASSQDRDPQYF. CDR3 DNA sequence: TGTGCCAGCAGCCAAGACCGGGACCCGCAGTATTTT.

This clonotype turned up a few times. The rearrangement uses TRBV20-1 and TRBJ2-5; D is tentatively TRBD1 or TRBD2 (6 bases each). This CDR3 is built from 18 residues. V was pared by 5 bases and J by 3 bases, with 28 bases between. The V gene's germline CDR1 is DFQATT and CDR2 SNEGSKA (reference sequence). DNA for the CDR3: TGCAGTGCTCCGGTGCCGCTCCGGGGGCCATGGGGCGAAGAGACCCAGTACTTC. This sequence encodes CSAPVPLRGPWGEETQYF.

This clonotype was counted many times. CDR3: CASSFQRPAAHEQYF. The CDR3 region has the DNA TGTGCCAGCAGTTTCCAGAGGCCGGCGGCCCACGAGCAGTACTTC. This chain joins TRBV12-3 or TRBV12-4 and TRBJ2-7; D is uncertain. V lost 3 bases and J lost 5, with 17 bases in between. The CDR3 runs 15 residues.

For this clonotype: A read error is possible here, since a much larger clone lies one base away. The V and J genes are TRBV3-1 and TRBJ2-2; 9 bases line up with TRBD2. The CDR3 sequence is 17 residues long. CDR1 is LGHDT and CDR2 is YNNKEL in the germline V gene (reference sequence). CDR3 residues: CATSQISGGANTGELFF. The DNA of the CDR3 is TGTGCCACCAGCCAAATTAGCGGGGGTGCGAACACCGGGGAGCTGTTTTTT.

The chain is built from TRBV11-2 and TRBJ2-5; D perhaps matches TRBD2 (6 bases). This CDR3 contains 17 residues. Germline CDR1 SGHAT, CDR2 FQNNGV. V lost 3 bases and J 0 bases, leaving 17 bases between the germline ends. CDR3 in DNA: TGTGCCAGCAGCTTGGGGGGTCCGGGATCATACCAAGAGACCCAGTACTTC. This encodes CASSLGGPGSYQETQYF.

The table lists this clonotype with many counts. The CDR3 here is CASSLLVGANNEQFF. The CDR3 nucleotides are TGTGCCAGCAGCTTACTCGTGGGGGCGAACAATGAGCAGTTCTTC. This rearrangement joins TRBV7-2 to TRBJ2-1, with D perhaps TRBD1 (6 bases). CDR1 is SGHTA and CDR2 is FQGNSA in the germline V gene. Trimming cost V 2 bases and J 5 bases, with 13 bases left between them. There are 15 residues in the CDR3.

The V gene is TRBV7-3, the J gene TRBJ2-1, with a possible D match to TRBD2 (7 bases). Trimming took off 5 bases at V and 4 bases at J, with 12 bases between the two ends. Germline V gives CDR1 SGHTA, CDR2 FQGTGA. The CDR3 extends over 14 amino acids. The CDR3 nucleotides are TGTGCCAGCAGCCCCCGGGGGGCGTACAATGAGCAGTTCTTC. As protein: CASSPRGAYNEQFF.

As for this clonotype: The junction and the germline gene differ at one end; a read error may be behind it. The gene calls are TRBV6-5 and TRBJ2-5; D call uncertain. The CDR3 is 15 amino acids. Germline V gene lookup returns CDR1 MNHEY and CDR2 SVGAGI. The CDR3 DNA is TGTGCCAGCAGTTACTCGATTGTCTCGCAAGGGACCCAGTACTTC. It yields the protein CASSYSIVSQGTQYF.

The table lists this clonotype with a few counts. The chain links TRBV3-1 to TRBJ2-3; D is possibly TRBD1 (5 bases). V was trimmed by 4 bases and J by 6 bases, leaving 17 bases between them. CDR1 and CDR2 from the germline V gene are LGHDT and YNNKEL (reference sequence). The CDR3 extends over 15 amino acids. The CDR3 DNA sequence: TGTGCCAGCAGCCTTAGAGGTCAGGGAAGGGATACGCAGTATTTT. The encoded protein is CASSLRGQGRDTQYF.

This clonotype was recorded many times. The chain couples TRBV29-1 to TRBJ1-4, with 7 bases aligning to TRBD1. The V segment lost 6 bases and the J segment 5 bases; nucleotides outside the gene matches: 6. The CDR3 totals 13 residues. Germline lookup yields CDR1 SQVTM and CDR2 ANQGSEA. The CDR3 coding sequence is TGCAGCGTACAGACAGGGACAAATGAAAAACTGTTTTTT. Residues: CSVQTGTNEKLFF.

This clonotype has ten or more counts. The CDR3 DNA follows: TGTGCCAGCAGTCCCCCCCCGGGGGGCGCGAGTCAGAATGAGCAGTTCTTC. This codes for CASSPPPGGASQNEQFF. This sequence joins TRBV28 and TRBJ2-1, with D maybe TRBD2 (7 bases). Germline V gives CDR1 MDHEN, CDR2 SYDVKM. The V gene lost 5 bases and the J gene lost 7 bases, with 24 bases spanning the gap. The length of the CDR3 is 17 residues.

This clonotype was counted a few times. This rearrangement joins TRBV7-2 to TRBJ1-5, with D hard to call. Per germline, CDR1 SGHTA and CDR2 FQGNSA. The CDR3 length is 16 residues. Between the trimmed V and J ends, which lost 1 base and 12 bases, there was a span of 22 bases. CDR3 sequence: CASSLGDRRGLQDQHF. In DNA form, the CDR3 reads TGTGCCAGCAGCTTAGGAGATCGGAGAGGGCTCCAGGACCAGCATTTT. Together with reference TRBV7-2 and TRBJ1-5, the CDR3 gives the full variable domain: GAGVSQSPSNKVTEKGKDVELRCDPISGHTALYWYRQSLGQGLEFLIYFQGNSAPDKSGLPSDRFSAERTGGSVSTLTIQRTQQEDSAVYLCASSLGDRRGLQDQHFGDGTRLSIL.

There are many counts of this clonotype. The genes are TRBV7-2 and TRBJ2-3; D is unclear. This CDR3 comprises 13 residues. Trimming pared 6 bases from V and 2 bases from J, leaving 9 bases between. Per germline, CDR1 SGHTA and CDR2 FQGNSA. Here the CDR3 reads CASSHRPTDTQYF. In nucleotides, the CDR3 is TGTGCCAGCAGTCATCGACCCACAGATACGCAGTATTTT.

In this sample, this clonotype turned up many times. This chain uses TRBV12-3 or TRBV12-4 with TRBJ2-7; D perhaps matches TRBD1 (5 bases). V was pared by 3 bases and J by 6 bases, with 12 bases between. The CDR3 is 13 amino acids. The CDR3 loop is CASSFTGPLEQYF. The DNA of the CDR3 is TGTGCCAGCAGTTTTACAGGCCCCCTCGAGCAGTACTTC.

This clonotype was counted between two and nine times. The rearrangement links TRBV12-3 or TRBV12-4 to TRBJ2-5; either TRBD1 or TRBD2 may supply D (6 bases each). V gave up 3 bases and J gave up 5 bases, with 10 bases separating them. This CDR3 is built from 13 residues. In nucleotides, the CDR3 is TGTGCCAGCAGTTTGGGGGGCTGGGAGACCCAGTACTTC. Residues: CASSLGGWETQYF.

This clonotype was recorded many times. V is TRBV7-9 and J is TRBJ2-7; D possibly corresponds to TRBD2 (6 bases). Germline assignment: CDR1 SEHNR and CDR2 FQNEAQ (reference sequence). V was cut by 3 bases and J by 5 bases, with 14 bases left in between. This CDR3 has 14 residues. The CDR3 nucleotides are TGTGCCAGCAGCTTTGTGGATCGCGGGGACGAGCAGTACTTC. It specifies CASSFVDRGDEQYF.

This clonotype was detected many times. The chain uses TRBV9 and TRBJ2-5; D not certain. The CDR3 is 9 residues long. Germline-derived CDR1 and CDR2 are SGDLS and YYNGEE. V lost 7 bases and J lost 5, with 3 bases in between. The CDR3 DNA sequence: TGTGCCAGCGGGGAGACCCAGTACTTC. Its translation is CASGETQYF. The full variable domain, in which reference TRBV9 and TRBJ2-5 provide the parts outside the CDR3, is DSGVTQTPKHLITATGQRVTLRCSPRSGDLSVYWYQQSLDQGLQFLIQYYNGEERAKGNILERFSAQQFPDLHSELNLSSLELGDSALYFCASGETQYFGPGTRLLVL.

Only a few counts were recorded for this clonotype. V usage is TRBV6-2 or TRBV6-3 and J usage is TRBJ2-7; TRBD1 or TRBD2 may be the D gene (5 bases each). The V end lost 7 bases, the J end lost 3 bases, and 13 bases lay between the germline ends. This CDR3 has 13 amino acids. Per germline, CDR1 MNHEY and CDR2 SVGEGT. The CDR3 region has the DNA TGTGCCAGCACTCGGGACGACATCTACGAGCAGTACTTC. Its translation is CASTRDDIYEQYF.

CDR3 loop: CASSLSGGDSYNEQFF. The CDR3 DNA follows: TGTGCCAGCAGCTTAAGCGGGGGGGACTCCTACAATGAGCAGTTCTTC. The V call is TRBV7-2, the J call TRBJ2-1; 10 bases agree with TRBD2. The ends lost 2 bases at V and 0 bases at J; junction bases unmatched: 1. Germline lookup yields CDR1 SGHTA and CDR2 FQGNSA. There are 16 residues in the CDR3.

There are many counts of this clonotype. The chain recombines TRBV20-1 with TRBJ2-7; the match to TRBD1 covers 8 bases. The CDR3 covers 15 residues. V was clipped by 0 bases and J by 2 bases; unmatched bases: 6. Per the germline V gene, CDR1 is DFQATT and CDR2 is SNEGSKA (reference sequence). Here the CDR3 reads CSARDPGQGTYEQYF. The CDR3, as DNA: TGCAGTGCTAGAGATCCCGGACAGGGAACCTACGAGCAGTACTTC.

The chain recombines TRBV11-2 with TRBJ2-3; the D gene is possibly TRBD2 (5 bases). Germline loops: CDR1 SGHAT, CDR2 FQNNGV. The CDR3 runs to 16 residues. V was cut by 3 bases and J by 2 bases, with 15 bases left in between. CDR3 in amino acids: CASSFPLDLPTDTQYF. CDR3 sequence (DNA): TGTGCCAGCAGCTTCCCCCTGGACTTGCCCACAGATACGCAGTATTTT.

The genes are TRBV19 and TRBJ2-1; D is perhaps TRBD2 (6 bases). The CDR3 has 12 residues. CDR1 LNHDA and CDR2 SQIVND come from the germline V gene (reference sequence). Trimming left V 8 bases short and J 7 bases short, with 12 bases between. CDR3 protein: CASSRGWNEQFF. The CDR3 DNA is TGTGCCAGTTCGCGGGGCTGGAATGAGCAGTTCTTC.

The chain couples TRBV3-1 to TRBJ1-6; no definite D call. This CDR3 contains 16 residues. Germline CDR1 LGHDT, CDR2 YNNKEL (reference sequence). Trimming took 0 bases from V and 5 from J, leaving 11 bases between them. CDR3: CASSQDLGFDNSPLHF. The CDR3 DNA follows: TGTGCCAGCAGCCAAGATTTAGGATTTGATAATTCACCCCTCCACTTT.